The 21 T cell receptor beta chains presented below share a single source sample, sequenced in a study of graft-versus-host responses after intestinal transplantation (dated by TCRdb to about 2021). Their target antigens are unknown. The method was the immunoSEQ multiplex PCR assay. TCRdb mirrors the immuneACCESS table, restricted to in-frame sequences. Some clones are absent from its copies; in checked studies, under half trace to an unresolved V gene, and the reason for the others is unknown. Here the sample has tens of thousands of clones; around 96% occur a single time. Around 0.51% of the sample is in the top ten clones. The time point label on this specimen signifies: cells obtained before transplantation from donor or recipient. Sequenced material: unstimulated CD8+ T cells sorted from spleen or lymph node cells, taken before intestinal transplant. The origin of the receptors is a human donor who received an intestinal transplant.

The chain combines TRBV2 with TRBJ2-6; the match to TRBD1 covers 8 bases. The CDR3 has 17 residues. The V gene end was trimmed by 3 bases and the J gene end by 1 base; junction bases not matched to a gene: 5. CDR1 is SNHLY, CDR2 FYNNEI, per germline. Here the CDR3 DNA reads TGTGCCAGCAGTGACAGGGGGCATTCTTCTGGGGCCAACGTCCTGACTTTC. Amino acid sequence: CASSDRGHSSGANVLTF.

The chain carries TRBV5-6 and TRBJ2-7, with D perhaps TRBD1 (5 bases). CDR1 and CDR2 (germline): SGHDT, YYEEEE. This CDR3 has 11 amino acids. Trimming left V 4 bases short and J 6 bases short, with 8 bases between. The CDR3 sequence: CASSVGLEQYF. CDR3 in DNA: TGTGCCAGCAGCGTGGGGCTCGAGCAGTACTTC.

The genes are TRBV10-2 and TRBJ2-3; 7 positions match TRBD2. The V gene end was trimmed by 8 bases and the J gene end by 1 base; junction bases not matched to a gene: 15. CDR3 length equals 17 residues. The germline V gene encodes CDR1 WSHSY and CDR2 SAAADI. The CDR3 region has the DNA TGCGCCAGCCCCCCCACGGGGCTAGCGGTCCGCACAGATACGCAGTATTTT. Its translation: CASPPTGLAVRTDTQYF.

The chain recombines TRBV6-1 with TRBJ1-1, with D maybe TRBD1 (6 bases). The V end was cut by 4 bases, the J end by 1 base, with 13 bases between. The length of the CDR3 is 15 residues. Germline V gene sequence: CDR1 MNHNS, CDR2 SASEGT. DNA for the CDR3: TGTGCCAGCAGTGGCATTTGGGGGCAGAACACTGAAGCTTTCTTT. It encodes CASSGIWGQNTEAFF.

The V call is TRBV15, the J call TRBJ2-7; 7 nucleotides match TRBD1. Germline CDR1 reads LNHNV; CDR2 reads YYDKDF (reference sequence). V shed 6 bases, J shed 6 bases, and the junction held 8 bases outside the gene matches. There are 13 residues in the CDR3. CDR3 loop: CATRKTGNGEQYF. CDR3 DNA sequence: TGTGCCACCAGGAAGACAGGGAACGGCGAGCAGTACTTC.

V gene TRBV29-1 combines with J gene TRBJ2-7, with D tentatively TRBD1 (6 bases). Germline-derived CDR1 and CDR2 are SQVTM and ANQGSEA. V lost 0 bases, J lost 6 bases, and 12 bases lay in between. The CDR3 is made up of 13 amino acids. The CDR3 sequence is CSVEDPTGFEQYF. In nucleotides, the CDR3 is TGCAGCGTTGAAGATCCCACAGGGTTCGAGCAGTACTTC.

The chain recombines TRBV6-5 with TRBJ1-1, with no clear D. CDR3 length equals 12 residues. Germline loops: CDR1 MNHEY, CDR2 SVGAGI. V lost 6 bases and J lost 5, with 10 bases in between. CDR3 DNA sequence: TGTGCCAGCAGCACACGAGGTACTGAAGCTTTCTTT. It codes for CASSTRGTEAFF.

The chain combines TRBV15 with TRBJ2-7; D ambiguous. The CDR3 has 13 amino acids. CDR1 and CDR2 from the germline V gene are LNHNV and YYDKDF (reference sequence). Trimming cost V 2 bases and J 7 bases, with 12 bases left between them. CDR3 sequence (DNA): TGTGCCACCAGCAGATCGTTCCCCAGGGAGCAGTACTTC. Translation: CATSRSFPREQYF.

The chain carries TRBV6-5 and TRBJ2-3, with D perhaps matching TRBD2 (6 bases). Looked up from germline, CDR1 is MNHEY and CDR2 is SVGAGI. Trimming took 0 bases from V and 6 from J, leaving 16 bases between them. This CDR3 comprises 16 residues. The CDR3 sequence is CASSYSNPGVVDTQYF. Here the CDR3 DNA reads TGTGCCAGCAGTTACTCGAACCCGGGGGTGGTCGATACGCAGTATTTT.

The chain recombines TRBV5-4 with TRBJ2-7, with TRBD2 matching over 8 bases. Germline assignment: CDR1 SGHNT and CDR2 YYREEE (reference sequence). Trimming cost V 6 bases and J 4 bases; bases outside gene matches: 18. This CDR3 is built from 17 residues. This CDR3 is CASTTQELAASPYEQYF. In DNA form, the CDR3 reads TGTGCCAGCACCACCCAGGAACTAGCGGCCTCACCATACGAGCAGTACTTC.

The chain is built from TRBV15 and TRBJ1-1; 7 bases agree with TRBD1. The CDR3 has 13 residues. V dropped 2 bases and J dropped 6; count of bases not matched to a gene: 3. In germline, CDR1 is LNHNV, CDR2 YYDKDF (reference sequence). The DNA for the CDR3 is TGTGCCACCAGCAGATTACAGGGGCCTGAAGCTTTCTTT. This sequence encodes CATSRLQGPEAFF.

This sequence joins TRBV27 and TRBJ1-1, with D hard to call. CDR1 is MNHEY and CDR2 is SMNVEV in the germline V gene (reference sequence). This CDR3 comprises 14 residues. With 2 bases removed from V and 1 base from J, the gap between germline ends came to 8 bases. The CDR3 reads CASSLQQKNTEAFF. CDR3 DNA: TGTGCCAGCAGTTTACAACAGAAGAACACTGAAGCTTTCTTT.

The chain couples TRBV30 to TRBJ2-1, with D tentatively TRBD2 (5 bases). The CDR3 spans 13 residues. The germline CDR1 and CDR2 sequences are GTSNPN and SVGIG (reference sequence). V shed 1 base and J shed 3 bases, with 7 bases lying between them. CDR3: CAWSGGDYNEQFF. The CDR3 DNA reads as TGTGCCTGGAGTGGGGGAGACTACAATGAGCAGTTCTTC.

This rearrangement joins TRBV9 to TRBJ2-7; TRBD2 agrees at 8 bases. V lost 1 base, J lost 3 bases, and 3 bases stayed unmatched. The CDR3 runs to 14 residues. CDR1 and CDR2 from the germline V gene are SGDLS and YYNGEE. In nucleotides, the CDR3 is TGTGCCAGCAGCGTATACAGCGGGAGCTACGAGCAGTACTTC. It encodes CASSVYSGSYEQYF.

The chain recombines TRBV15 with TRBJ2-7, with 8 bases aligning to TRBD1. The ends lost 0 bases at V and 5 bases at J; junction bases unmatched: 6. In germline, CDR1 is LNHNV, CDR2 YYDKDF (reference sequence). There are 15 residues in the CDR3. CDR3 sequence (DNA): TGTGCCACCAGCAGAGAGGACAGGGAAGGGGACGAGCAGTACTTC. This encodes CATSREDREGDEQYF. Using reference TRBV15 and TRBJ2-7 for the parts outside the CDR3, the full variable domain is DAMVIQNPRYQVTQFGKPVTLSCSQTLNHNVMYWYQQKSSQAPKLLFHYYDKDFNNEADTPDNFQSRRPNTSFCFLDIRSPGLGDTAMYLCATSREDREGDEQYFGPGTRLTVT.

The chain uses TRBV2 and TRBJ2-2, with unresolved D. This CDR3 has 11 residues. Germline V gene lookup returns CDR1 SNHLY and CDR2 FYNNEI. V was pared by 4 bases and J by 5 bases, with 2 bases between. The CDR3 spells CASSGTGELFF. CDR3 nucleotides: TGTGCCAGCAGTGGAACCGGGGAGCTGTTTTTT.

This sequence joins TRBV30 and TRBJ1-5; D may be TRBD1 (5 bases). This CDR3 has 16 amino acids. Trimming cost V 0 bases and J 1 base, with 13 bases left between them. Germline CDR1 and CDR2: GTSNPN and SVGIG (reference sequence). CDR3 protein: CAWSVSFGGSNQPQHF. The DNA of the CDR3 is TGTGCCTGGAGTGTAAGCTTCGGGGGAAGCAATCAGCCCCAGCATTTT.

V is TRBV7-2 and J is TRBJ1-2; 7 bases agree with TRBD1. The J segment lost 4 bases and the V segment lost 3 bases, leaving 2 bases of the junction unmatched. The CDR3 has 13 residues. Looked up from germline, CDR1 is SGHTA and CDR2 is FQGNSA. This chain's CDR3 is CASSLGQFYGYTF. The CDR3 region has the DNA TGTGCCAGCAGCTTGGGACAGTTCTATGGCTACACCTTC.

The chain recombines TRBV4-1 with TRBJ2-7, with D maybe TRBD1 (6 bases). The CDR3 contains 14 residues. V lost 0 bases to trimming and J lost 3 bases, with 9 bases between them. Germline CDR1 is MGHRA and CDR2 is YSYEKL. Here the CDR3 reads CASSQDLGGYEQYF. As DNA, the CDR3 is TGCGCCAGCAGCCAAGATTTAGGGGGCTACGAGCAGTACTTC.

In nucleotides, the CDR3 is TGTGCCAGCAGTGAACCCGGGACAGGGCCCTACGAGCAGTACTTC. This translates into CASSEPGTGPYEQYF. The V gene is TRBV6-1, the J gene TRBJ2-7, with 9 bases lining up with TRBD1. The CDR3 consists of 15 residues. Germline CDR1 is MNHNS and CDR2 is SASEGT. V lost 2 bases to trimming and J lost 2 bases; unmatched junction nucleotides: 4.

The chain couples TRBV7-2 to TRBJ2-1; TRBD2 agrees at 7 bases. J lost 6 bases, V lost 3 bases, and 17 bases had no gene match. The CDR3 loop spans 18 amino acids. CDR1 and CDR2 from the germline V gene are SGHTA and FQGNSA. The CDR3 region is CASSLGRGGPWFRNEQFF. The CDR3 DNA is TGTGCCAGCAGCTTGGGGCGGGGAGGGCCCTGGTTTCGCAATGAGCAGTTCTTC.